This is a list of T cell receptor beta chains from one sample in a study of Ad26.COV2.S vaccination and SARS-CoV-2 variants. Clones were sequenced by immunoSEQ multiplex PCR, and TCRdb holds only the in-frame ones, with some missing. This sample has about 350,000 clones, with approximately 90% found just once. The sample was peripheral blood, taken in a trial of Ad26.COV2.S vaccine versus placebo. These receptors were obtained from a person between 18 and 65 years old who received the Ad26.COV2.S COVID-19 vaccine or a placebo. CDR3s include the opening cysteine and the closing phenylalanine or tryptophan. The D gene is left open where the match is weak. Clone size is given for some rows only: seen once, a few or many times, or a class if the clone is expanded.

d_gene	abundance	len	v_gene	j_gene	CDR3aa	CDR3nt
TRBD1	NA	14	TRBV7-2	TRBJ2-7	CASSRTGTGYEQYF	TGTGCCAGCAGCCGCACCGGGACAGGCTACGAGCAGTACTTC
NA	NA	15	TRBV7-2	TRBJ2-1	CASSRIASELNEQFF	TGTGCCAGCAGCCGCATCGCCAGCGAACTCAATGAGCAGTTCTTC
NA	NA	12	TRBV5-4	TRBJ2-1	CASSLRGYEQFF	TGTGCCAGCAGCTTGCGGGGGTATGAGCAGTTCTTC
TRBD1	once	13	TRBV28	TRBJ2-7	CASSRDRGWEQYF	TGTGCCAGCAGTCGCGACAGGGGATGGGAGCAGTACTTC
NA	NA	15	TRBV15	TRBJ1-3	CATSRDRSSGNTIYF	TGTGCCACCAGCAGAGATCGTAGCTCTGGAAACACCATATATTTT
NA	NA	12	TRBV19	TRBJ1-1	CASRLGGTEAFF	TGTGCCAGTAGGTTGGGCGGGACTGAAGCTTTCTTT
NA	NA	15	TRBV9	TRBJ1-1	CASSVVVTPNTEAFF	TGTGCCAGCAGCGTAGTTGTCACCCCGAACACTGAAGCTTTCTTT
NA	NA	15	TRBV19	TRBJ1-5	CASRPREASNQPQHF	TGTGCCAGTAGGCCTCGCGAGGCGAGCAATCAGCCCCAGCATTTT
NA	NA	12	TRBV7-9	TRBJ1-1	CASSLRGTEAFF	TGTGCCAGCAGCTTACGGGGCACTGAAGCTTTCTTT
NA	NA	11	TRBV5-7	TRBJ1-4	CASRTNEKLFF	TGTGCCAGCAGAACTAATGAAAAACTGTTTTTT
TRBD1	NA	15	TRBV11-2	TRBJ1-2	CASSATGGADYGYTF	TGTGCCAGCAGCGCGACAGGGGGCGCCGACTATGGCTACACCTTC
TRBD1	NA	15	TRBV6-2/TRBV6-3	TRBJ2-7	CASSDRDRGLYEQYF	TGTGCCAGCAGTGACCGGGACAGGGGACTTTACGAGCAGTACTTC
NA	NA	14	TRBV9	TRBJ2-5	CASSVIPDQETQYF	TGTGCCAGCAGCGTTATTCCTGATCAAGAGACCCAGTACTTC
NA	NA	13	TRBV24-1	TRBJ2-7	CATSPSRGHEQYF	TGTGCCACCAGTCCGAGCAGGGGCCACGAGCAGTACTTC
NA	NA	14	TRBV19	TRBJ2-1	CASSYVQGSAEQFF	TGTGCCAGTAGTTACGTCCAGGGGTCGGCCGAGCAGTTCTTC
NA	few	13	TRBV6-5	TRBJ1-1	CASSYSMNTEAFF	TGTGCCAGCAGTTACTCCATGAACACTGAAGCTTTCTTT
NA	once	15	TRBV19	TRBJ2-3	CASSSAAEGTDTQYF	TGTGCCAGTAGTTCGGCCGCAGAAGGCACAGATACGCAGTATTTT
NA	NA	20	TRBV3-1/TRBV3-2	TRBJ2-2	CASSQDRTGPGLMNTGELFF	TGTGCCAGCAGCCAAGATCGGACAGGACCGGGACTTATGAACACCGGGGAGCTGTTTTTT
TRBD2	NA	20	TRBV28	TRBJ2-7	CASSLSPGLAGVSSSYEQYF	TGTGCCAGCAGTTTATCCCCGGGACTAGCGGGAGTTTCGAGCTCCTACGAGCAGTACTTC
NA	NA	16	TRBV19	TRBJ1-5	CASSIFGTDSNQPQHF	TGTGCCAGTAGTATTTTTGGGACGGACAGCAATCAGCCCCAGCATTTT
NA	NA	19	TRBV3-1/TRBV3-2	TRBJ2-1	CASSFPCGERGVSYNEQFF	TGTGCCAGCAGTTTCCCTTGTGGGGAAAGGGGAGTCTCCTACAATGAGCAGTTCTTC
TRBD2	NA	13	TRBV19	TRBJ2-1	CASSLGSGDEQFF	TGTGCCAGTAGTCTAGGGAGCGGGGATGAGCAGTTCTTC
NA	NA	14	TRBV9	TRBJ1-5	CASSPRDRNQPQHF	TGTGCCAGCAGCCCCCGGGACCGTAATCAGCCCCAGCATTTT
TRBD1	once	17	TRBV7-3	TRBJ2-2	CASSRQGPAIDTGELFF	TGTGCCAGCAGCAGACAGGGTCCCGCGATTGACACCGGGGAGCTGTTTTTT
NA	NA	12	TRBV6-5	TRBJ2-2	CASVRETGELFF	TGTGCCAGCGTACGTGAAACCGGGGAGCTGTTTTTT
NA	once	18	TRBV4-1	TRBJ1-4	CASSQERGDSATNEKLFF	TGCGCCAGCAGCCAAGAAAGGGGGGATTCTGCAACTAATGAAAAACTGTTTTTT
TRBD1	NA	14	TRBV5-1	TRBJ1-3	CASSQWDSGNTIYF	TGCGCCAGCAGCCAATGGGACAGTGGAAACACCATATATTTT